The rows below give T cell receptor beta chains drawn from one sample of a study of cytomegalovirus exposure and HLA in healthy donors. The data were produced by immunoSEQ multiplex PCR, yet TCRdb's version contains in-frame clones alone and is incomplete. Of about 120,000 clones in the sample, 70% to 90% are singletons; the top ten hold about 1.7%. Material: PBMCs. The receptors were gathered from a man aged 18 to 35 in good health and CMV-seronegative. CDR3s include the opening cysteine and the closing phenylalanine or tryptophan. Part of the rows lack a size; the others show once, few, many or a class for expanded clones.

CDR3 protein: CASGVDRYNEQFF
V gene: TRBV12-5
J gene: TRBJ2-1
clone size: .

CDR3 protein: CASSQTSGQETQYF
V gene: TRBV5-6
J gene: TRBJ2-5
clone size: .

CDR3 protein: CASSQGGTGANTGELFF
V gene: TRBV4-1
J gene: TRBJ2-2
clone size: .

CDR3 protein: CASGRQGNYGYTF
V gene: TRBV2
J gene: TRBJ1-2
clone size: few

CDR3 protein: CASSSRLAGTHDTQYF
V gene: TRBV7-2
J gene: TRBJ2-3
clone size: .

CDR3 protein: CASSPLGGVTGEQFF
V gene: TRBV19
J gene: TRBJ2-1
clone size: .

CDR3 protein: CASSFSRGMLTGELFF
V gene: TRBV11-2
J gene: TRBJ2-2
clone size: .

CDR3 protein: CASSPLKTGEQFF
V gene: TRBV18
J gene: TRBJ2-1
clone size: .

CDR3 protein: CASRRTVNTEAFF
V gene: TRBV6-5
J gene: TRBJ1-1
clone size: .

CDR3 protein: CASSLRTGRGYEQYF
V gene: TRBV7-2
J gene: TRBJ2-7
clone size: .

CDR3 protein: CASKGVTEAFF
V gene: TRBV19
J gene: TRBJ1-1
clone size: .

CDR3 protein: CASSISGGGLGETQYF
V gene: TRBV19
J gene: TRBJ2-5
clone size: .

CDR3 protein: CASSQVSAGVNEQFF
V gene: TRBV4-1
J gene: TRBJ2-1
clone size: .

CDR3 protein: CASSSGQGTSPQHF
V gene: TRBV7-9
J gene: TRBJ1-5
clone size: .

CDR3 protein: CASSKRTSGGSYNEQFF
V gene: TRBV28
J gene: TRBJ2-1
clone size: .

CDR3 protein: CASSLSFLGQGTDTQYF
V gene: TRBV27
J gene: TRBJ2-3
clone size: .

CDR3 protein: CASSLRGGNEKLFF
V gene: TRBV28
J gene: TRBJ1-4
clone size: few

CDR3 protein: CASSAGRGVYGYTF
V gene: TRBV28
J gene: TRBJ1-2
clone size: .

CDR3 protein: CASSPGTYEQYF
V gene: TRBV5-1
J gene: TRBJ2-7
clone size: .

CDR3 protein: CASSKTRDTRNNEQFF
V gene: TRBV28
J gene: TRBJ2-1
clone size: .

CDR3 protein: CASSLSTGLKGLEQYF
V gene: TRBV14
J gene: TRBJ2-7
clone size: .

CDR3 protein: CASSEDRGNNSPLHF
V gene: TRBV6-1
J gene: TRBJ1-6
clone size: .

CDR3 protein: CASSLRGAGNYEQYF
V gene: TRBV28
J gene: TRBJ2-7
clone size: .

CDR3 protein: CASSLRLIRSTDTQYF
V gene: TRBV27
J gene: TRBJ2-3
clone size: .